The sequence of this T cell receptor (beta chain) was determined in a study of monozygotic twins with inflammatory bowel disease. The study, taken as a whole, reports: The authors note that differing immunosuppressive treatments may have added variability to patient repertoires.

CDR1 is SGHRS, CDR2 YFSETQ, per germline. This CDR3 contains 14 residues. Turning to this clonotype: Antigen unknown.

After re-calling the 5' RACE reads, TCRdb lists one entry per CDR3 protein, DNA absent. The table for this sample gives a few hundred thousand distinct CDR3 sequences. V usage is TRBV5-1 and J usage is TRBJ2-7; TCRdb indicates TRBD2, and absent DNA this call remains unverified. The TCR was taken from a human donor with ulcerative colitis or Crohn's disease, or a healthy co-twin of an affected twin (not recorded which). The specimen was blood. This CDR3 reads CASKPSPGTYEQYF.